This TCR beta chain was obtained from a study of siplizumab effects on memory and regulatory T cells. The repertoire was sequenced with immunoSEQ multiplex PCR; TCRdb's copy has only in-frame clones and lacks some. The sample holds fewer than 85,000 clones; about nine tenths are singletons and the top ten take over 1.5%. The J segment lost 1 base and the V segment lost 3 bases, leaving 5 bases of the junction unmatched. The CDR3 spans 18 residues. Germline CDR1 reads ENHRY; CDR2 reads SYGVKD. This chain uses TRBV10-3 with TRBJ2-2, with TRBD2 matching 13 bases. This clonotype was sampled from a human donor in good health. Input material: Tregs sorted from blood. CDR3 sequence (DNA): TGTGCCATCAGTGACCGGACTAGCGGGGGCAAGAACACCGGGGAGCTGTTTTTT. It codes for CAISDRTSGGKNTGELFF.